This T cell receptor beta chain is drawn from a study of blood T cell repertoires in COVID-19. Germline loops: CDR1 SNHLY, CDR2 FYNNEI. The CDR3 is made up of 13 amino acids. The J segment lost 5 bases and the V segment lost 11 bases, leaving 7 bases of the junction unmatched. Original analysis: Quantification of nucleated cells was approximated via reference gene primer amplification. Assay: immunoSEQ multiplex PCR; the TCRdb copy retains only in-frame clones and omits some. That table gives V, J and clone size, and the DNA gave D and trimming. The sample has some 150,000 clones; 87% are singletons. The genes are TRBV2 and TRBJ2-1; 9 bases fit TRBD1. Sequencing used peripheral blood. This clonotype was sampled from a man aged 50 to 60 with active COVID-19. CDR3 nucleotides: TGTGCCGGGGGACAGGGCTCAAACAATGAGCAGTTCTTC. Residues: CAGGQGSNNEQFF.